This T cell receptor beta chain is drawn from a study of T-cell reconstitution after alpha-beta-depleted transplantation in children (dated by TCRdb to 2016 to 2018). In the study overall: Using TCR repertoire profiling, the study followed T-cell immune reconstitution in a quantitative way in children after TCRalphabeta/CD19-depleted allogeneic hematopoietic cell transplantation.

What the study reported, not specific to this receptor: In some patients, the high TCRbeta diversity seen at day 60 was put down to recipient T cells and intrathymic progenitors that had survived conditioning. The apparently early alphabetaT-cell count recovery about two months after transplant was reportedly dependent on only several hundred rapidly expanded clones derived from non-depleted graft cells. The frequencies of hyperexpanded clones fell over the following months, and after one year, T-cell counts and TCRbeta diversity were mostly attributed to newly produced T cells.

This clonotype was observed a few times. What this receptor recognizes is not known. No base qualities exist here, and no much larger clone lies one base off it. Interpreted using the paper, the treatment or condition label stands for: allogeneic hematopoietic cell transplantation with graft depleted of TCRalphabeta T cells and CD19 B cells. The children who served as transplant recipients had been given grafts of TCRalphabeta/CD19-depleted allogeneic hematopoietic cells. The library relied on PCR. Sequencing relied on an Illumina HiSeq 2500. To normalize quantification of the TCRbeta repertoire, the TCR libraries were built with molecular barcoding that relied on unique molecular identifiers. TCRdb redid the processing of the public reads, applying fastp at Q25 and MiXCR, and retained in-frame beta chains. All rows with the same CDR3 protein become a single entry with the most common DNA and genes. Across this sample there are 250,000 to 300,000 distinct CDR3 sequences, with over 9.5% seen only once. In total, the top ten clones hold roughly 7.1% of the sample.

CDR1 is given as MNHNS and CDR2 as SASEGT, both from the germline V gene. Taken from cysteine to phenylalanine, the CDR3 has 13 residues. The kept DNA is CDR3 alone, 39 bases in frame from the first base. V lost 7 bases and J lost 9 bases; the stretch between them is 13 bases long. Sequenced material: PBMCs, taken before TCRalphabeta/CD19-depleted stem cell transplant. Recombination connected TRBV6-1 to TRBJ1-6, with the D gene too uncertain to name. This TCR was sampled from a boy in the first two years of life with acute myeloid leukemia, due to receive a stem cell transplant. The CDR3 sequence is CASMEELGSPLHF. The base sequence is TGTGCCAGCATGGAGGAGTTAGGTTCACCCCTCCACTTT.